This note documents a single T cell receptor (beta chain) sequence. TCRdb's copy holds only in-frame clones and misses some; the assay was immunoSEQ multiplex PCR. The sample consists of under 200,000 clones, around nine tenths of them appearing once. The source of the sample is a study of blood T cell repertoires in COVID-19. Study background: The analysed material was cDNA or gDNA that came from T cells, B-cell-depleted T cells, or PBMCs.

This CDR3 spans 14 amino acids. V shed 0 bases, J shed 7 bases, and the junction held 6 bases outside the gene matches. Germline lookup yields CDR1 SGDLS and CDR2 YYNGEE. This TCR was sampled from a man aged 50 to 59 with acute or convalescent COVID-19. This rearrangement joins TRBV9 to TRBJ2-5; TRBD1 agrees at 7 bases. The sequenced sample consisted of peripheral blood. The CDR3 loop is CASSVGGTGVTQYF. Here the CDR3 DNA reads TGTGCCAGCAGCGTAGGGGGTACAGGGGTGACCCAGTACTTC.